This TCR beta chain originates from a study of blood T cell repertoires in COVID-19. Study background: Sources were T cells, B-cell-depleted T cells, or PBMCs; the material itself was cDNA or gDNA.

The count of this clone is one. Data came from immunoSEQ multiplex PCR; TCRdb stores just in-frame clones and leaves some out. The table has about 240,000 clones, 70% to 90% seen once; the top ten hold 5.5% to 8%. The CDR3 spans 15 residues. The germline V gene encodes CDR1 SGHAT and CDR2 FQNNGV. Trimming left V 1 base short and J 3 bases short, with 9 bases between. The V and J genes are TRBV11-2 and TRBJ2-2, with D unresolved. The clonotype comes from a man in his sixties with acute or convalescent COVID-19. Sequencing input: peripheral blood. CDR3 DNA: TGTGCCAGCAGCTTAGTCCGTCCAGACACCGGGGAGCTGTTTTTT. It encodes CASSLVRPDTGELFF.